This T cell receptor (beta chain) was recovered during a study of blood T cells in healthy people across ages. Germline CDR1 and CDR2: SQVTM and ANQGSEA. V trimming: 5 bases; J trimming: 8 bases; junction bases outside the gene matches: 3. The CDR3 runs 12 residues. The authors extracted at least 6 micrograms of total RNA per sample. The second PCR ran roughly 7 to 12 cycles with a sample-barcoded 5' primer and J-beta primers. Every individual sample yielded 3 million or more paired-end reads (each containing CDR3). TCRdb re-called the 5' RACE reads through MiXCR, storing one row per CDR3 protein. The sample contains roughly 1,700,000 distinct CDR3 sequences, approximately 30% of which appear only once. Study-level results: Older age coincided with a roughly linear decline in TCR beta diversity per million T cells.

Note on this clonotype: What it binds is unknown.

The sequenced sample consisted of blood. J is TRBJ1-2 and V is TRBV29-1; 12 nucleotides match TRBD1. The clonotype comes from a woman in her 30s in good health. CDR3 in DNA: TGCAGCGTTTGGGACAGGGGGCAAGGCTACACCTTC. Amino acids: CSVWDRGQGYTF.